This entry is about one T cell receptor (beta chain). This sample stems from a study of CD8 T cells in Susac syndrome. With random hexamers, roughly 0.45 to 1 ug RNA was reverse transcribed. TCRdb re-called the immunoSEQ multiplex PCR reads with MiXCR, one entry per CDR3 protein. The sample shows 150,000 to 180,000 distinct CDR3 sequences, 90% to 95% of them seen only once. The CDR3 spans 13 residues. Between the trimmed V and J ends, which lost 2 bases and 5 bases, there was a span of 13 bases. Germline V lookup: CDR1 GTSNPN, CDR2 SVGIG (reference sequence). The chain couples TRBV30 to TRBJ2-7; possible D gene TRBD1, 6 bases. The specimen sequenced was CD8+ T cells from PBMCs. The receptor comes from a human donor with multiple sclerosis. The DNA for the CDR3 is TGTGCCTGGAGTATACAGGGACGGGACGAGCAGTACTTC. This sequence encodes CAWSIQGRDEQYF. Full variable domain (missing parts from reference TRBV30 and TRBJ2-7): SQTIHQWPATLVQPVGSPLSLECTVEGTSNPNLYWYRQAAGRGLQLLFYSVGIGQISSEVPQNLSASRPQDRQFILSSKKLLLSDSGFYLCAWSIQGRDEQYFGPGTRLTVT.